A single T cell receptor (beta chain) is shown here with its context. Source study methods: Reference gene primers were amplified, and this amplification served to estimate nucleated cell counts. The assay was immunoSEQ multiplex PCR, and TCRdb's table has in-frame clones only and misses some. That table gives V, J and clone size, and the DNA gave D and trimming. The top ten hold 4.8% of the sample, which has some 150,000 clones, around four fifths seen once. There are 18 residues in the CDR3. V lost 0 bases to trimming and J lost 0 bases; unmatched junction nucleotides: 9. The germline V gene encodes CDR1 SGHNT and CDR2 YYREEE (reference sequence). This sample is drawn from a study of blood T cell repertoires in COVID-19. Study-level background: Acute and convalescent COVID-19 specimens originated in the United States, Italy and Spain.

J is TRBJ1-3 and V is TRBV5-4, with 7 bases lining up with TRBD1. Specimen: peripheral blood. The receptor's source is a human donor in a cohort sampled during active COVID-19. The CDR3 coding sequence is TGTGCCAGCAGCTTGGTAGGGGGAAGGGGGCTCTCTGGAAACACCATATATTTT. Translation gives CASSLVGGRGLSGNTIYF.